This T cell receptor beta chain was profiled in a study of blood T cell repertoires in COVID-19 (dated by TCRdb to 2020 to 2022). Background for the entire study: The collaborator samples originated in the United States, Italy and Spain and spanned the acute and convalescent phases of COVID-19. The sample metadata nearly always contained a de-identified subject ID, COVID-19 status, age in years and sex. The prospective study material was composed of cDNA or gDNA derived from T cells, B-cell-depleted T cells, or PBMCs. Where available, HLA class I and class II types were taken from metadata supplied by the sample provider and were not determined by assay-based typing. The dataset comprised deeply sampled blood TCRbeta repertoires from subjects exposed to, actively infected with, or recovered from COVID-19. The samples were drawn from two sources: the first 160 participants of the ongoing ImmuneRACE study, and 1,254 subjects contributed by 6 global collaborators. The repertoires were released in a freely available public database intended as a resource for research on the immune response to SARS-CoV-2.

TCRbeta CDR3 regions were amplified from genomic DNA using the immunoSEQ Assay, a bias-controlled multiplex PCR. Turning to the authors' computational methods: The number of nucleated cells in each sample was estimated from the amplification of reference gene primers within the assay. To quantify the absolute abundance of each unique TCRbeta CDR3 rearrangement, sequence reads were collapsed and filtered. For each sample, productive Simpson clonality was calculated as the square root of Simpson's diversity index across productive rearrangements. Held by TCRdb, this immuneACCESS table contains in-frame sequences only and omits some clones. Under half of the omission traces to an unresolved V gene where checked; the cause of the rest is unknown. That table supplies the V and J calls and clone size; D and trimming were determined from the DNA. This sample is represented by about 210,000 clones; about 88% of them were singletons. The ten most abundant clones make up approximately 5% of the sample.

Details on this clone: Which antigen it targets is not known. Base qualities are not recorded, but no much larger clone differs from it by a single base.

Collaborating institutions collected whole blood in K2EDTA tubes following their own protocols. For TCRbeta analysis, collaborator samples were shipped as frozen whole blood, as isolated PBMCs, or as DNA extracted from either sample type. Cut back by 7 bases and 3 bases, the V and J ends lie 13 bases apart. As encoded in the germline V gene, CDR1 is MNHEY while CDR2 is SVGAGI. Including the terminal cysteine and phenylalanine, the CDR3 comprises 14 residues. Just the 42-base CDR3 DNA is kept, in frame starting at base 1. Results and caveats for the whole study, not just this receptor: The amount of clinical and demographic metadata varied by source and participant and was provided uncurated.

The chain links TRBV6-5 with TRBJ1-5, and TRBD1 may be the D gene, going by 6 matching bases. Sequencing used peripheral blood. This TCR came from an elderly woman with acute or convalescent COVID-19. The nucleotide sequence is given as TGTGCCAGCAAGAAGGGGGTCTTCAATCAGCCCCAGCATTTT. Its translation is CASKKGVFNQPQHF.